This TCR beta chain was found in a study of T-cell memory formation after mild COVID-19. The wider study: The study found TCR clusters largely donor specific. Whole-study results and caveats: Confirmation of SARS-CoV-2 specificity was lacking for second-wave clones peaking day 37.

This clonotype was detected a few times. Its matching antigen is unknown. A 5'RACE reaction primed in the constant segment made cDNA libraries of TCR alpha and TCR beta, and these carried sample barcodes and UMIs. TCRdb independently ran MiXCR on the 5' RACE reads; one entry per CDR3 protein. In the table there are 65,000 to 95,000 distinct CDR3 sequences, over 10% of which are singletons. Sequences were obtained from PBMCs or a T cell subset sorted from them (not recorded which). The sequence was collected from a man aged 18-30 years who had mild COVID-19 (a few samples of this study predate the infection). Cell type and time point are not known.

CDR3 region: CAISPNPDRGAYEQYF. The CDR3 nucleotides read TGTGCCATCAGTCCTAACCCTGACAGGGGGGCCTACGAGCAGTACTTC. This chain joins TRBV10-3 and TRBJ2-7; 9 positions agree with TRBD1. The CDR3 length is 16 residues. Germline values: CDR1 ENHRY, CDR2 SYGVKD. V dropped 5 bases and J dropped 2; count of bases not matched to a gene: 10.